This is a list of T cell receptor beta chains from one sample in a study of cytomegalovirus exposure and HLA in healthy donors. TCRdb's table, derived via immunoSEQ multiplex PCR, lists solely in-frame clones and lacks some. The data hold approximately 130,000 clones, with nearly 80% observed a single time. Specimen: PBMCs. Receptors originate from a male donor in good health and CMV-seronegative. Both conserved end residues are part of each CDR3. Each record gives: D gene, J gene, clone size, V gene, CDR3 DNA, CDR3 protein. A D gene is named only where the DNA matches it firmly. Clone size appears in some rows only: once, few, many, or a class for an expanded clone.

TRBD1 | TRBJ2-7 | . | TRBV4-1 | TGCGCCAGCAGCCAGGTTCCGACAGGGGACACCTACGAGCAGTACTTC | CASSQVPTGDTYEQYF
. | TRBJ1-1 | . | TRBV6-6 | TGTGCCAGCAGTTACCTTACAGGCCATCACACTGAAGCTTTCTTT | CASSYLTGHHTEAFF
TRBD2 | TRBJ2-5 | . | TRBV5-1 | TGCGCCAGCAGCCCCATTGACGGGGGGGCAGAGACCCAGTACTTC | CASSPIDGGAETQYF
. | TRBJ1-4 | . | TRBV25-1 | TGTGCCAGCAGTGATTGGGCCAGGGCGAATGAAAAACTGTTTTTT | CASSDWARANEKLFF
. | TRBJ2-7 | . | TRBV5-5 | TGTGCCAGCAGCGCTAGATACGAGCAGTACTTC | CASSARYEQYF
. | TRBJ2-3 | . | TRBV5-1 | TGCGCCAGCAGCCCCCTGGTTGTCGAGGCGCAGTATTTT | CASSPLVVEAQYF
TRBD1 | TRBJ1-3 | . | TRBV7-9 | TGTGCCAGCAGCTGGACAGGGGTAAGGACCCGTCCTGGAAACACCATATATTTT | CASSWTGVRTRPGNTIYF
TRBD1 | TRBJ1-5 | . | TRBV5-8 | TGTGCCAGCAGCTTGGCAGGGGGTAATCAGCCCCAGCATTTT | CASSLAGGNQPQHF
TRBD1 | TRBJ1-1 | once | TRBV7-8 | TGTGCCAGCAGCTCCGGACAGGGGTCGATCACTGAAGCTTTCTTT | CASSSGQGSITEAFF
TRBD1 | TRBJ2-2 | . | TRBV7-9 | TGTGCCAGCAGCCCCCCGGGCACAGGGGTAAGGACCGGGGAGCTGTTTTTT | CASSPPGTGVRTGELFF
TRBD2 | TRBJ2-3 | . | TRBV7-7 | TGTGCTAGCAGCCCGCTAGCGGGGGATCTAAATACGCAGTATTTT | CASSPLAGDLNTQYF
. | TRBJ1-2 | once | TRBV27 | TGTGCCAGCAGTTTATCCTTATCCCGGGGCTATGGCTACACCTTC | CASSLSLSRGYGYTF